A selection of T cell receptor beta chains follows, all from one sample in a study of radiation and T cells in renal cell carcinoma. Method: immunoSEQ multiplex PCR; TCRdb's copy keeps in-frame clones and lacks some. The table has roughly 60,000 clones, about 80% seen once. This material consisted of blood, taken from a patient whose treatment included radiotherapy and nephrectomy. These receptors were obtained from a man between 60 and 70 years old with renal cell carcinoma. Each CDR3 is given with its conserved first and last residue. A D gene is named only where the DNA matches it firmly. Rows may omit the clone size; those that give it use once, few, many or a size class.

CDR3aa	CDR3nt	abundance	d_gene	v_gene	j_gene
CSAEENESGGYTF	TGCAGCGCTGAAGAGAATGAAAGCGGCGGCTACACCTTC	.	.	TRBV29-1	TRBJ1-2
CATSRSRGNYGYTF	TGTGCCACCAGCAGATCGAGGGGAAACTATGGCTACACCTTC	.	.	TRBV15	TRBJ1-2
CASSLVASGVGGELFF	TGTGCCAGCAGCCTAGTGGCTAGCGGGGTCGGCGGGGAGCTGTTTTTT	.	TRBD2	TRBV7-6	TRBJ2-2
CASSGWSSNQPQHF	TGTGCCAGCAGCGGTTGGAGTAGCAATCAGCCCCAGCATTTT	.	.	TRBV7-2	TRBJ1-5
CASSLGLYGYTF	TGTGCCAGCAGCTTAGGACTCTATGGCTACACCTTC	once	.	TRBV5-5	TRBJ1-2
CASSLGTNTEAFF	TGTGCCAGCAGCTTAGGGACGAACACTGAAGCTTTCTTT	.	.	TRBV7-2	TRBJ1-1
CASSLSYQETQYF	TGTGCCAGCAGCTTAAGCTACCAAGAGACCCAGTACTTC	.	.	TRBV7-2	TRBJ2-5
CASSPPGTSGATQYF	TGTGCCAGCAGCCCCCCCGGGACTAGCGGGGCGACCCAGTACTTC	.	TRBD2	TRBV7-2	TRBJ2-5
CASSIRGGTDTQYF	TGTGCCAGTAGCATTCGGGGGGGCACAGATACGCAGTATTTT	.	TRBD2	TRBV19	TRBJ2-3
CASSDPVGGSETQYF	TGCGCCAGCAGTGATCCCGTTGGGGGATCGGAGACCCAGTACTTC	.	.	TRBV10-1	TRBJ2-5
CASSVGGFSGNTIYF	TGTGCCAGCAGCGTAGGGGGGTTCTCTGGAAACACCATATATTTT	.	.	TRBV9	TRBJ1-3
CASSPHGATNEKLFF	TGCGCCAGCAGCCCGCACGGGGCAACTAATGAAAAACTGTTTTTT	.	.	TRBV5-1	TRBJ1-4
CASSAGQGAETQYF	TGCGCCAGCAGCGCCGGACAGGGGGCAGAGACCCAGTACTTC	.	TRBD1	TRBV5-1	TRBJ2-5
CASSIQGGSGYTF	TGTGCCAGTAGTATCCAAGGTGGGTCGGGCTACACCTTC	.	.	TRBV19	TRBJ1-2
CASTPARNTGELFF	TGTGCCAGCACCCCTGCAAGGAACACCGGGGAGCTGTTTTTT	.	.	TRBV11-3	TRBJ2-2
CASSLGGSEQFF	TGTGCCAGCAGCTTAGGGGGGAGCGAGCAGTTCTTC	.	.	TRBV7-3	TRBJ2-1
CATSTPGGTDTQYF	TGTGCCACCAGCACCCCCGGGGGCACAGATACGCAGTATTTT	.	.	TRBV15	TRBJ2-3
CSVGSGNEQFF	TGCAGCGTTGGGTCCGGAAATGAGCAGTTCTTC	.	.	TRBV29-1	TRBJ2-1
CASTSGFNEKLFF	TGTGCCAGCACCTCGGGGTTTAATGAAAAACTGTTTTTT	.	.	TRBV7-8	TRBJ1-4
CASSYSNTVDGYTF	TGTGCCAGCAGTTACTCGAATACTGTCGATGGCTACACCTTC	.	.	TRBV6-6	TRBJ1-2
CASSPSPNYGYTF	TGTGCCAGCAGCCCCTCCCCTAACTATGGCTACACCTTC	.	.	TRBV11-2	TRBJ1-2
CAVRGGVRDTEAFF	TGTGCCGTCAGGGGCGGGGTAAGAGACACTGAAGCTTTCTTT	few	.	TRBV30	TRBJ1-1
CASSWTSGGAKDTQYF	TGTGCCAGCAGCTGGACTAGCGGGGGGGCAAAAGATACGCAGTATTTT	.	TRBD2	TRBV5-6	TRBJ2-3
CASSLFGGIDQPQHF	TGTGCCAGCAGCTTATTTGGAGGGATCGACCAGCCCCAGCATTTT	.	.	TRBV7-2	TRBJ1-5
CASSRDFGESPLHF	TGTGCCAGCAGTAGGGATTTTGGAGAGTCACCCCTCCACTTT	.	.	TRBV25-1	TRBJ1-6
CASSRLGTASNEQFF	TGTGCCAGCAGCCGGCTCGGAACGGCCAGCAATGAGCAGTTCTTC	.	.	TRBV14	TRBJ2-1
CASSQYGTGNTEAFF	TGTGCCAGCAGCCAATACGGGACAGGGAACACTGAAGCTTTCTTT	.	TRBD1	TRBV7-2	TRBJ1-1
CASSLEGREFTEQFF	TGTGCCAGCAGCTTGGAAGGGCGGGAGTTCACTGAGCAGTTCTTC	.	TRBD2	TRBV11-3	TRBJ2-1
CASSLNARLAGEDEQYF	TGTGCCAGTAGTCTCAACGCGAGACTAGCAGGGGAGGACGAGCAGTACTTC	.	.	TRBV19	TRBJ2-7
CATSRAPQGIGNTIYF	TGTGCCACCAGCAGAGCTCCTCAGGGGATTGGAAACACCATATATTTT	.	.	TRBV15	TRBJ1-3
CASSLVVSTGELFF	TGTGCCAGCAGCTTAGTGGTGAGCACCGGGGAGCTGTTTTTT	.	.	TRBV11-3	TRBJ2-2
CASSHNSPLAGSYNEQFF	TGCGCCAGCAGTCACAATTCTCCTCTGGCGGGCTCCTACAATGAGCAGTTCTTC	.	.	TRBV5-1	TRBJ2-1
CSVERVAGSTDTQYF	TGCAGCGTTGAAAGGGTCGCAGGGAGCACAGATACGCAGTATTTT	.	.	TRBV29-1	TRBJ2-3
CASNPEQGRMYGYTF	TGTGCCAGCAATCCTGAACAGGGGCGAATGTATGGCTACACCTTC	.	TRBD1	TRBV6-1	TRBJ1-2
CASKGRGRGAGNTIYF	TGTGCCAGTAAGGGTAGGGGAAGAGGCGCTGGAAACACCATATATTTT	.	.	TRBV19	TRBJ1-3
CASSPQGQGPEAFF	TGTGCCAGCTCACCACAAGGACAGGGGCCTGAAGCTTTCTTT	.	TRBD1	TRBV18	TRBJ1-1
CASSSLTGGAQETQYF	TGTGCCAGCAGTTCCCTGACAGGGGGCGCCCAGGAGACCCAGTACTTC	.	TRBD1	TRBV6-5	TRBJ2-5
CASSYSPTQRGETQYF	TGTGCCAGCAGTTACTCACCAACCCAACGAGGAGAGACCCAGTACTTC	.	.	TRBV6-5	TRBJ2-5
CASSSTPGPAQYF	TGTGCCAGCAGCTCAACCCCGGGGCCGGCGCAGTATTTT	.	.	TRBV9	TRBJ2-3
CASSQERVGEGSPLHF	TGTGCCAGCAGCCAAGAACGAGTAGGGGAGGGATCACCCCTCCACTTT	.	.	TRBV4-2	TRBJ1-6
CASSQGERENEQFF	TGTGCCAGCAGCCAAGGGGAACGGGAAAATGAGCAGTTCTTC	.	.	TRBV4-2	TRBJ2-1
CASSQAPSAGGELFF	TGTGCCAGCAGCCAAGCCCCTAGCGCGGGCGGGGAGCTGTTTTTT	.	.	TRBV4-2	TRBJ2-2
CAWHRARNTEAFF	TGTGCCTGGCACAGGGCTCGGAACACTGAAGCTTTCTTT	.	.	TRBV30	TRBJ1-1
CASSGGYGYTF	TGTGCCAGCAGTGGGGGGTACGGCTACACCTTC	.	.	TRBV25-1	TRBJ1-2
CASSYSRTGGVQYF	TGTGCCAGCAGTTACTCAAGGACAGGGGGCGTTCAGTACTTC	.	TRBD1	TRBV6-5	TRBJ2-4
CASSQGLAGGNTQYF	TGTGCCAGCAGCCAGGGACTAGCGGGGGGGAATACGCAGTATTTT	.	TRBD2	TRBV7-2	TRBJ2-3
CASSIGSGLSYEQYF	TGTGCCAGTAGTATCGGTAGCGGGCTTTCCTACGAGCAGTACTTC	.	TRBD2	TRBV19	TRBJ2-7
CASSLSSGANTGELFF	TGCGCCAGCAGCTTGTCTTCAGGGGCCAACACCGGGGAGCTGTTTTTT	.	.	TRBV5-1	TRBJ2-2
CASSLTGSTGELFF	TGTGCCAGCAGCTTGACAGGGAGCACCGGGGAGCTGTTTTTT	.	.	TRBV5-6	TRBJ2-2
CASLTIGQVRRNEQFF	TGCGCCAGCTTGACTATAGGACAGGTGAGGAGGAATGAGCAGTTCTTC	.	TRBD1	TRBV4-1	TRBJ2-1
CASSSRQGGTGELFF	TGTGCCAGTAGTAGCCGACAGGGGGGGACCGGGGAGCTGTTTTTT	.	TRBD1	TRBV19	TRBJ2-2
CASSPERRTTEAFF	TGTGCCAGCTCTCCCGAGAGGAGGACCACTGAAGCTTTCTTT	once	.	TRBV18	TRBJ1-1
CASSPTEHYEQYF	TGCGCCAGCAGCCCGACGGAACACTACGAGCAGTACTTC	once	.	TRBV5-1	TRBJ2-7
CASSRRDRGTEAFF	TGTGCCAGTAGTAGGAGGGACAGAGGCACTGAAGCTTTCTTT	.	TRBD1	TRBV19	TRBJ1-1
CASSSGPGDEKLFF	TGCGCCAGCAGCTCCGGTCCAGGAGATGAAAAACTGTTTTTT	.	.	TRBV5-1	TRBJ1-4
CASSLSFSGGSGNTIYF	TGCGCCAGCAGCTTGAGTTTCTCAGGTGGCTCTGGAAACACCATATATTTT	.	.	TRBV5-1	TRBJ1-3
CASSGRDRGTGELFF	TGTGCCAGCAGTGGACGGGACAGGGGGACCGGGGAGCTGTTTTTT	.	TRBD1	TRBV25-1	TRBJ2-2
CAWRKTAQETQYF	TGTGCCTGGAGAAAGACAGCCCAAGAGACCCAGTACTTC	few	.	TRBV30	TRBJ2-5